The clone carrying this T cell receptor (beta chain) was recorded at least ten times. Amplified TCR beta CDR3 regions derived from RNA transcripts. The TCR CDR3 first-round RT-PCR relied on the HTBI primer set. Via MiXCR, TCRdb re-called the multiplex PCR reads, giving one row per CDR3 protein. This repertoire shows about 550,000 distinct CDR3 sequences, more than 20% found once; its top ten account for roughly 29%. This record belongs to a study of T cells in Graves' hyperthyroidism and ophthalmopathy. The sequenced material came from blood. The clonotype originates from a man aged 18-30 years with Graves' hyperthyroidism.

This CDR3 is CASSYLSGGATYEQYF. The CDR3, as DNA: TGTGCCAGCAGTTACCTCAGCGGGGGCGCGACCTACGAGCAGTACTTC. The rearrangement links TRBV6-5 to TRBJ2-7; 8 positions agree with TRBD2. Germline CDR1 is MNHEY and CDR2 is SVGAGI. The CDR3 runs to 16 residues. J was trimmed by 2 bases and V by 2 bases; bases with no gene match: 8.